A selection of T cell receptor beta chains follows, all from one sample in a study of T cell responses to AZD1222 COVID-19 vaccine. Measured with immunoSEQ multiplex PCR; TCRdb has only the in-frame clones, and not every one. The sample has 20,000 to 30,000 clones, just over 85% seen once. The source was peripheral blood, collected 28 days after the second AZD1222 dose. These receptor sequences come from an adult who received the AZD1222 COVID-19 vaccine. Each CDR3 is given with its conserved first and last residue. Fields, in order: CDR3 DNA, CDR3 protein, V gene, J gene, clone size, D gene. The D gene is left open where the match is weak. Clone size is not always given. Where it is, it says once, few, many or a class for expanded clones.

CDR3nt: TGTGCCAGCAGCTTAGTTTCAGGGGGCATTTACTATGGCTACACCTTC
CDR3aa: CASSLVSGGIYYGYTF
v_gene: TRBV7-2
j_gene: TRBJ1-2
abundance: once
d_gene: TRBD1

CDR3nt: TGTGCCAGCAAACCCCGCGGGCGGGTAGAGAATGAGCAGTTCTTC
CDR3aa: CASKPRGRVENEQFF
v_gene: TRBV27
j_gene: TRBJ2-1
abundance: .
d_gene: .

CDR3nt: TGTGCCAGCTCACCGGGGAGGCAGGGGGGCCCTGAAGCTTTCTTT
CDR3aa: CASSPGRQGGPEAFF
v_gene: TRBV18
j_gene: TRBJ1-1
abundance: .
d_gene: TRBD1

CDR3nt: TGTGCCAGCAGGAAGGGACTAGCGGGGAGTCCCGAGACCCAGTACTTC
CDR3aa: CASRKGLAGSPETQYF
v_gene: TRBV5-4
j_gene: TRBJ2-5
abundance: .
d_gene: TRBD2

CDR3nt: TGTGCCAGCAGCCTACAGGGGGCTGAAGCTTTCTTT
CDR3aa: CASSLQGAEAFF
v_gene: TRBV7-9
j_gene: TRBJ1-1
abundance: .
d_gene: TRBD1

CDR3nt: TGCAGTGCTCTACAAAACACTGAAGCTTTCTTT
CDR3aa: CSALQNTEAFF
v_gene: TRBV20-1
j_gene: TRBJ1-1
abundance: .
d_gene: .

CDR3nt: TGTGCCAGCAGTCTTCGGGGCTTGAATCAGCCCCAGCATTTT
CDR3aa: CASSLRGLNQPQHF
v_gene: TRBV2
j_gene: TRBJ1-5
abundance: .
d_gene: .

CDR3nt: TGTGCCAGCAGCCATCGGGAGACCCAGTACTTC
CDR3aa: CASSHRETQYF
v_gene: TRBV3-1/TRBV3-2
j_gene: TRBJ2-5
abundance: .
d_gene: .

CDR3nt: TGTGCCAGCAGCCAAGATCGACAGAGGCTGTACTTC
CDR3aa: CASSQDRQRLYF
v_gene: TRBV14
j_gene: TRBJ2-7
abundance: .
d_gene: .

CDR3nt: TGCAGTGCTAGTAATGGCCCTAGGAGGGCGAACACCTTC
CDR3aa: CSASNGPRRANTF
v_gene: TRBV20-1
j_gene: TRBJ1-2
abundance: .
d_gene: .